This T cell receptor (beta chain) was profiled in a study of blood T cells in healthy people across ages. Findings of the study overall: Per million T cells, TCR beta diversity dropped about linearly as age rose.

Alongside a J-beta primer mix, a sample-barcoded 5' primer served in a second PCR lasting 7 to 11 cycles. TCRdb recomputed calls from the 5' RACE reads with MiXCR, one row per CDR3 protein. The sample yields roughly 1.5 million distinct CDR3 sequences, 42% seen once. Staff drew about 10 milliliters of peripheral blood from each donor. CDR3 length equals 15 residues. The V end was cut by 3 bases, the J end by 7 bases, with 16 bases between. CDR1 is MNHEY, CDR2 SMNVEV, per germline (reference sequence). Comments on this clonotype: Its antigen is currently unknown.

The specimen was blood. The source is a woman aged 18-30 years in good health. The chain uses TRBV27 and TRBJ2-1; possibly TRBD1 for D (6 bases). The CDR3 protein is CASSLVQGIGNEQFF. For the CDR3, the DNA is TGTGCCAGCAGTTTGGTACAGGGAATAGGGAATGAGCAGTTCTTC.